This T cell receptor (beta chain) was identified during a study of read filtering for tumor transcriptome and immune sequencing. This library used roughly 400 ng RNA and molecular barcoded adaptors spanning alpha/delta and beta/gamma chains. TCRdb recomputed calls from the reads with MiXCR, one row per CDR3 protein. The repertoire holds roughly 59,000 distinct CDR3 sequences, with roughly a fifth as singletons. Looked up from germline, CDR1 is MNHNS and CDR2 is SASEGT. The CDR3 length is 15 residues. About this clonotype: A far larger clone is one nucleotide away, so this likely arose from a read error.

Sequencing used a population of CD138-negative cells sorted from bone marrow. The sequence was obtained from a donor at least 40 years old with multiple myeloma. V and J are TRBV6-1 and TRBJ2-1; TRBD2 matches at 8 bases. The CDR3 region is CASREAGASYNEQFF. The CDR3 bases are TGTGCCAGCAGAGAAGCGGGGGCCTCCTACAATGAGCAGTTCTTC.